The clone carrying this T cell receptor (beta chain) came up a few times. Its antigen is unidentified. Trimming stripped 8 bases from V and 4 bases from J, with 6 bases between. The CDR3 length is 12 residues. CDR1 is SEHNR and CDR2 is FQNEAQ in the germline V gene (reference sequence). Using a J-beta primer mix together with a sample-barcoded 5' primer, a second PCR was run for roughly 7 to 11 cycles. Sequencing yielded, for each sample, at least 3 million paired-end reads carrying CDR3. TCRdb used MiXCR to reprocess the 5' RACE reads, holding one entry per CDR3 protein. This table has around 280,000 distinct CDR3 sequences, 25% to 30% appearing once. This sample is drawn from a study of blood T cells in healthy people across ages. General observations from the study: When set beside aged donors, long-lived donors presented more naive CD4+ cells and higher diversity.

The rearrangement links TRBV7-9 to TRBJ1-6, with a weak D call TRBD1 (6 bases). Input material: blood. The TCR sequence derives from a woman in her 70s in good health. Here the CDR3 reads CASGTYNSPLHF. CDR3 nucleotides: TGTGCCAGCGGGACATATAATTCACCCCTCCACTTT.